This TCR beta chain was sequenced in a study of T-cell reconstitution after alpha-beta-depleted transplantation in children. Unique molecular identifiers were incorporated when the TCRbeta library was constructed. Via MiXCR, TCRdb re-called the PCR reads, giving one row per CDR3 protein. The sample consists of 350,000 to 400,000 distinct CDR3 sequences, roughly 14% of them appearing once. The CDR3 has 14 residues. V gave up 8 bases and J gave up 7 bases; unmatched junction bases: 13. Germline CDR1 reads LGHDT; CDR2 reads YNNKEL (reference sequence). This clonotype appeared a few times. The input for sequencing was PBMCs, taken from the stem cell graft. The source of this sequence is a human donor who donated a stem cell graft to a child with Fanconi anemia. V is TRBV3-1 and J is TRBJ2-5; 7 bases fit TRBD2. In DNA, the CDR3 is TGTGCCAGCGGTAGTAGGGCGGGGGTAGGGACCCAGTACTTC. Residues: CASGSRAGVGTQYF.